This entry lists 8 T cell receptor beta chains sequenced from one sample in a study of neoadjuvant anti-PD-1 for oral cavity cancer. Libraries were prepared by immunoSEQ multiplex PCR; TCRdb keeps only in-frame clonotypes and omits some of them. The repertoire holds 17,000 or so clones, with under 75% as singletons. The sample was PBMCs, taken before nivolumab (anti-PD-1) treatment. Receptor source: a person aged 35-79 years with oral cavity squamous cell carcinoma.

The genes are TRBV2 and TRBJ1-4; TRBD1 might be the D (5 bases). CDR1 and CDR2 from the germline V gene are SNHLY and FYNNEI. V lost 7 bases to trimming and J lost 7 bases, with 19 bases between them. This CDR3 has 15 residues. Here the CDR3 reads CASNGQGMGSEKLFF. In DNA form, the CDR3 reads TGTGCCAGCAACGGGCAGGGAATGGGAAGTGAAAAACTGTTTTTT.

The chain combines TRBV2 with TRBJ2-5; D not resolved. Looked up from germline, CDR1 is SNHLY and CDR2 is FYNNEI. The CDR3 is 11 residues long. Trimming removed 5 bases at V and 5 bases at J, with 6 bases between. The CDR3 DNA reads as TGTGCCAGCAGTCCCCAGGAGACCCAGTACTTC. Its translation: CASSPQETQYF.

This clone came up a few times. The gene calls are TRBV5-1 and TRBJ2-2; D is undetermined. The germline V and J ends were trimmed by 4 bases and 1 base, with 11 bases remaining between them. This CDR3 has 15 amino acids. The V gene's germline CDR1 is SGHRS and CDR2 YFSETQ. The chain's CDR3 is CASSPQGVNTGELFF. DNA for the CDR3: TGCGCCAGCAGCCCCCAAGGAGTGAACACCGGGGAGCTGTTTTTT.

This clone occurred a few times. Here the CDR3 DNA reads TGTGCCAGCAGGAGGCTAGCGGGGACTTACAATGAGCAGTTCTTC. Translating gives CASRRLAGTYNEQFF. The J gene is TRBJ2-1, the V gene TRBV6-1, with 9 bases aligning to TRBD2. The CDR3 runs 15 residues. The ends lost 6 bases at V and 4 bases at J; junction bases unmatched: 7. Germline V gene lookup returns CDR1 MNHNS and CDR2 SASEGT.

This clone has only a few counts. CDR3: CASRDSNEKLFF. The CDR3 bases are TGTGCCAGCCGGGACAGTAATGAAAAACTGTTTTTT. The chain has TRBV6-6 and TRBJ1-4; 7 bases match TRBD1. The CDR3 spans 12 residues. Germline CDR1 and CDR2: MNHNY and SVGAGI (reference sequence). With 8 bases clipped from V and 4 bases from J, the junction kept 1 base outside the gene matches.

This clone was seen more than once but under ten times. This CDR3 reads CASSAFGHMNTEAFF. The CDR3 DNA sequence: TGTGCCAGCAGTGCTTTTGGACACATGAACACTGAAGCTTTCTTT. The rearrangement uses TRBV6-6 and TRBJ1-1; TRBD1 is a possible D gene (5 bases). The CDR3 is made up of 15 amino acids. Germline loops: CDR1 MNHNY, CDR2 SVGAGI (reference sequence). The ends were cut back, 5 bases at V and 0 bases at J, with 13 bases in the middle.

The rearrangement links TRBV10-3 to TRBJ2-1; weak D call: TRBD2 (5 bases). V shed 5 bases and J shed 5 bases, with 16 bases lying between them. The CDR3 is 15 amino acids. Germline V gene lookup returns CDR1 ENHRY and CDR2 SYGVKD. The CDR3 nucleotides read TGTGCCATCAGTAGGGCTAGCCGAGCGGACAATGAGCAGTTCTTC. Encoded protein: CAISRASRADNEQFF.

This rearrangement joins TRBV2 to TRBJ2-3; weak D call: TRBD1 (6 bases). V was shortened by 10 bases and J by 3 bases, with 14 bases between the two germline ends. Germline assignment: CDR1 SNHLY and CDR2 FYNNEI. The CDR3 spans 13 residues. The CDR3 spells CATQKGETDTQYF. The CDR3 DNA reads TGTGCCACCCAAAAGGGGGAGACAGATACGCAGTATTTT.